This T cell receptor beta chain comes out of a study of cytomegalovirus exposure and HLA in healthy donors (dated by TCRdb to about 2017). With regard to the full study: An earlier analysis of several hundred of the donors reported roughly 300 Gb of sequence data and 117 million unique TCR beta sequences obtained from roughly 170 million T cells. A later analysis re-analyzed previously published TCR beta repertoires from about 730 donors and added high-resolution HLA genotyping to study TCR occurrence patterns. Donor age, sex, ethnicity and CMV serostatus were compiled alongside the repertoire data. Every repertoire in the discovery cohort had been generated on one and the same sequencing platform. Roughly five DR-DQ haplotypes were handled as single units for association and clustering because linkage in the cohort was strong. High-throughput TCR immunosequencing, statistical association of individual TCRs with disease status, and machine learning were combined to predict cytomegalovirus infection status. A separate validation cohort of approximately 120 different subjects was used in addition to the roughly 620-subject first cohort. Among several hundred genotyped donors of the cohort, an average of about 240,000 unique TCR beta nucleotide sequences was sequenced per donor, of which 15% to 20% were non-productive. An earlier analysis of approximately 640 of the donors applied high-throughput TCR beta sequencing to assess whether each TCR beta V gene segment acted as functional or pseudogenic. The aim of the study was to test whether cataloging public T cell receptors could identify signatures of past pathogen exposure. A later genetic analysis took genome-wide SNP genotypes for about 65% of the roughly 670 donors and used that subset as a discovery cohort. The study profiled the T cell repertoires of about 640 subjects by immunosequencing and related them to cytomegalovirus serostatus. In the later analysis, no new phenotypic data were used to find candidate immune exposures; instead, reliance was placed on TCR beta sequences and their occurrence across donors. Typing coverage varied by locus: 629-630 donors for A, B, C, DRB1 and DQB1; some 520 for DQA1; over 600 for DPA1; more than 450 for DPB1. HLA typing included class I and class II loci at four-digit resolution. Of the roughly 390 genotyped donors, 80% to 90% were placed in the genetic ancestry cluster associated with self-reported Caucasian donors. An early release covering around 630 HLA-typed donors comprised about 290 gigabases of sequencing data and 85 million to 100 million unique TCR sequences.

As for this clone: The clone's antigen remains unknown. Base qualities were left out, and no much larger clone turns up one base away.

From the cysteine through the phenylalanine, the CDR3 covers 15 amino acids. Of all the DNA, just the CDR3 is kept, 45 bases in frame from base 1. V trim: 5 bases; J trim: 0 bases; unmatched bases: 3. The germline V gene yields SGHTA for CDR1 and FQGNSA for CDR2. The library was produced with the immunoSEQ multiplex PCR assay. The multiplex PCR relied on a mix of 60 forward primers for TCR Vbeta segments and 13 reverse primers for TCR Jbeta segments. The CDR3 region of rearranged TCR beta genes was amplified from genomic DNA with a multiplex PCR assay. The amplified TCR beta libraries were sequenced on the Illumina HiSeq System as 87-base-pair reads. In the source study's methods: A later analysis tallied around 87 million unique TCR beta chains across the approximately 670 repertoires, and about 12 million of those chains were shared by two or more donors. To remove PCR and sequencing errors, raw reads were error-corrected and collapsed into unique sequences using a nearest-neighbor algorithm that merged closely related sequences. V, D and J gene segments were assigned by aligning CDR3 sequences to IMGT reference sequences. For a sequence to be retained, a match of at least six nucleotides to both a V gene segment and a J gene segment was required. A rearrangement was called productive if the CDR3 had no stop codons and remained in frame with V and J, and every other rearrangement was called non-productive. Following IMGT convention, CDR3 was defined as the stretch from the second conserved V-encoded cysteine to the conserved J-encoded phenylalanine. The earlier analysis of about 560 of the donors excluded any sequence lacking an unambiguous match to a single V gene segment. An earlier analysis of a few hundred of the donors called V segments functional above 56.7% productive rearrangements and segregating when the between-donor standard deviation exceeded 5%. To diagnose cytomegalovirus status from the catalog of TCR beta chain sequences, a statistical classification framework was built. V and J gene assignment, in a later analysis, came from comparing TCR nucleotide sequences with IMGT/GENE-DB human TR gene sequences. The TCRdist pipeline was used in a later analysis to assign CDR3 sequences and most-parsimonious VDJ recombination scenarios. In a later analysis, each TCR beta chain was defined by its CDR3 amino acid sequence together with its V-gene family, and reads lacking a unique V-gene family were excluded. A later analysis removed 600 or so highly shared, low-generation-probability nucleotide sequences to deal with suspected cross-contamination and a sequencing artifact. For each public chain, a later analysis derived a clonal expansion index from normalized ranks of inferred template counts within each repertoire. A later analysis computed generation probabilities with a VDJ recombination model fitted to out-of-frame rearrangements, and checked the results against IGoR. In a later analysis, TCR-TCR, TCR-HLA and TCR-CMV co-occurrence was scored with hypergeometric tests, and a repertoire-size bias correction was applied to TCR pairs. False discovery rates were estimated in a later analysis by permuting HLA or CMV assignments 20 times. In a later analysis, co-occurring TCRs were grouped using DBSCAN, with TCRdist sequence similarity added in when clustering inside HLA-allele-positive subsets. For co-occurrence clustering, repertoires with fewer than 30,000 or more than 120,000 public chains were excluded, along with a handful of repertoires with anomalous nucleotide sharing. The clones in this table, taken by TCRdb from immuneACCESS, are in-frame only. Not every clone is retained; where verified, under half of the shortfall comes from an unresolved V gene, and the cause of the rest is unknown. V and J calls and clone size are given by that table; D and trimming were obtained from the DNA. For this sample there are approximately 180,000 clones; around 84% appear just once. The ten largest clones add up to 1.5% to 2% of the sample.

In total, approximately 700 healthy bone marrow donors made up the cohort. All cohort members were sampled while nominally healthy, although unrecorded immune exposures were likely present. The donor tested CMV seronegative and was one of the 352 seronegative cohort members. A peripheral blood sample was collected from each donor, and TCR beta sequencing was performed on peripheral blood mononuclear cells. Genomic DNA extraction from the blood cell samples was performed with the Qiagen DNeasy Blood Extraction Kit. Overall study outcomes, separate from this receptor: Some IMGT-functional V segments, including TRBV6-2 and TRBV6-3, could not be distinguished by the 87-base-pair reads and were therefore excluded. In the study, some 160 TCR beta chains were listed as associated with cytomegalovirus. According to a later genetic analysis, donors in an Asian-associated ancestry cluster had fewer N-insertions in productive TCRs than the approximately 710-donor mean. In vitro tests confirmed that a few of the cytomegalovirus-associated TCR beta chains recognize cytomegalovirus antigens. In a later analysis, TCR association rates were found to vary across HLA loci, with the most associated TCRs seen for DRB1 alleles and the fewest for HLA-C alleles. While some public TCRs were present in many individuals, most TCR sequences turned up only very rarely across donors. Roughly uniform sequencing depth across donors was assumed in presence/absence analyses, although this assumption may not hold. Because HLA typing was missing for some donors at each locus, association tests included only the typed subset. An association between a missense DCLRE1C variant and V-gene and J-gene trimming of TCR beta chains was found in a later genetic analysis and replicated in an independent cohort. The authors suggested that the approach could potentially be generalized to other disease states and immunological phenotypes. The sequencing pipeline was judged likely to have produced a cluster of highly shared sequence variants as a technical artifact. This cohort had only TCR beta chains sequenced, and the lack of alpha or paired-chain data limited which features could be detected. The classifier was reported to diagnose cytomegalovirus status with high specificity and sensitivity in both the original and validation cohorts. When HLA alleles, especially DR and DQ, strongly co-occurred, attributing TCR associations to individual alleles was difficult. A further reported finding was that TCR beta sequences accurately predicted the HLA-A and HLA-B alleles for most subjects in the first cohort. In a later analysis, more than 15,000 TCR beta sequences were associated with specific HLA alleles at a false discovery rate of 0.05. In a later analysis, most CMV-associated TCR beta chains were found to appear HLA-restricted, with HLA associations seemingly driven largely by CMV exposure. Around 16 rarely observed V segments, including chromosome 9 orphons, were excluded from the earlier analysis of about 610 of the donors because counts were too low. In a later analysis, HLA-associated TCR beta chains were found to be more clonally expanded and to have lower generation probabilities than equally common non-associated chains. Correlated functional status among segregating V segments might reflect linkage disequilibrium, but an unknown experimental factor could not be ruled out. An earlier analysis of around 500 of the donors showed that most TCR beta V segments appeared in productive rearrangements either about 87% or about 30% of the time, which broadly matched IMGT annotations. A later analysis reported that several top co-occurrence clusters appeared linked to parvovirus B19, influenza, CMV and Epstein-Barr virus. For the cohort, immune exposure information was limited to CMV serostatus.

Recombination linked TRBV7-2 to TRBJ2-1, with 8 middle bases fitting TRBD2. Sample: PBMCs. The clonotype comes from a young woman in good health and CMV-seronegative. The base sequence is TGTGCCAGCAGCAGCGGGAGTAGCTCCTACAATGAGCAGTTCTTC. This is translated as CASSSGSSSYNEQFF.